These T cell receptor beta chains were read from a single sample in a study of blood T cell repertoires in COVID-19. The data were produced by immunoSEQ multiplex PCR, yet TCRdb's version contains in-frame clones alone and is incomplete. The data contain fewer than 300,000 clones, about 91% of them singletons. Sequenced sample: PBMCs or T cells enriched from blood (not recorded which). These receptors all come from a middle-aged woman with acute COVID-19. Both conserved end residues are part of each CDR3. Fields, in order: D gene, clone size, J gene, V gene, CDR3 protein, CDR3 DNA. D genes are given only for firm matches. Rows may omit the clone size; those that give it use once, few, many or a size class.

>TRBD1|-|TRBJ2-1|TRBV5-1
CASSQPGQGFEQFF
TGCGCCAGCAGCCAACCGGGACAGGGGTTTGAGCAGTTCTTC
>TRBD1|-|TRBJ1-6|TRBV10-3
CAISEKTGFNSPLHF
TGTGCCATCAGCGAAAAGACAGGGTTTAATTCACCCCTCCACTTT
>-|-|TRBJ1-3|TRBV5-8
CASRPGAPGNTIYF
TGTGCCAGCAGACCAGGGGCCCCTGGAAACACCATATATTTT
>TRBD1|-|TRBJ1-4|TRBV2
CASSGQGANEKLFF
TGTGCCAGCAGTGGGCAGGGGGCCAATGAAAAACTGTTTTTT
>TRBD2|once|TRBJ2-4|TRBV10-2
CASNLAGGRGNIQYF
TGCGCCAGTAACCTAGCGGGAGGCCGAGGAAACATTCAGTACTTC
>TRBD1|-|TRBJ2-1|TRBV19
CASSDRGPPSIEFF
TGTGCCAGTTCTGACAGGGGGCCACCCAGCATAGAGTTCTTC
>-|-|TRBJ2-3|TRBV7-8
CASSFPLEGPLTDTQYF
TGTGCCAGCAGCTTCCCCCTTGAGGGTCCGCTCACAGATACGCAGTATTTT
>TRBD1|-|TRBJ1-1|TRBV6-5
CASSPGQGAPEAFF
TGTGCCAGCAGTCCTGGACAGGGGGCGCCTGAAGCTTTCTTT
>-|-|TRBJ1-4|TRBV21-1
CASSHRQGPLTNEKLFF
TGTGCCAGCAGCCACCGACAGGGCCCCCTAACTAATGAAAAACTGTTTTTT
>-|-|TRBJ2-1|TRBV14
CASSPGSRGEQFF
TGTGCCAGCAGCCCTGGCTCCCGGGGTGAGCAGTTCTTC
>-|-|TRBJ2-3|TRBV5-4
CASSLFSTDTQYF
TGTGCCAGCAGCCTTTTTTCCACAGATACGCAGTATTTT
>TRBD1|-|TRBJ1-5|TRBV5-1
CASSSLDRGAYSNQPQHF
TGCGCCAGCAGCTCTCTCGACAGGGGCGCGTATAGCAATCAGCCCCAGCATTTT
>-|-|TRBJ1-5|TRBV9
CASSALAGNQPQHF
TGTGCCAGCAGCGCTCTGGCAGGCAATCAGCCCCAGCATTTT
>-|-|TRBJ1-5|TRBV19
CASSLGQRGNQPQHF
TGTGCCAGTAGTCTCGGACAGAGAGGGAATCAGCCCCAGCATTTT
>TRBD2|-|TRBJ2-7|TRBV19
CASSIKATGRNYEQYF
TGTGCCAGTAGTATAAAGGCTACCGGGAGGAACTACGAGCAGTACTTC
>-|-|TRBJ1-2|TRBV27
CASSLQGLGYGYTF
TGTGCCAGCAGTTTACAGGGGTTGGGCTATGGCTACACCTTC
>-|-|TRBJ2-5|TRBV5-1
CASSFRRLYSHTQETQYF
TGCGCCAGCAGCTTCCGCCGGCTGTACAGCCACACTCAAGAGACCCAGTACTTC
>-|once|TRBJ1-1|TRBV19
CASKNRDGTEAFF
TGTGCCAGCAAAAACAGGGACGGCACTGAAGCTTTCTTT
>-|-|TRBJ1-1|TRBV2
CASSGREGTEAFF
TGTGCCAGCTCCGGTCGGGAGGGAACTGAAGCTTTCTTT
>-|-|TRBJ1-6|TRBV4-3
CASSRLSSYNSPLHF
TGCGCCAGCAGCCGTTTGAGCTCCTATAATTCACCCCTCCACTTT
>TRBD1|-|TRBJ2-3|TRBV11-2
CASSINRGGTDTQYF
TGTGCCAGCAGCATAAACAGGGGAGGCACAGATACGCAGTATTTT
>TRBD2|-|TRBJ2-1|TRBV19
CASSDPGGPANEQFF
TGTGCCAGTAGTGATCCGGGAGGGCCAGCGAATGAGCAGTTCTTC
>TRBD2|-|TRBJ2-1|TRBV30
CARGLAGAYNEQFF
TGTGCCAGGGGCCTAGCGGGGGCGTACAATGAGCAGTTCTTC
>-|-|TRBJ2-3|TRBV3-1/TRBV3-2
CASTRGFNADTQYF
TGTGCCAGCACCCGGGGGTTTAACGCAGATACGCAGTATTTT
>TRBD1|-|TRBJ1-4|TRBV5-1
CASSIQGADEKLFF
TGCGCCAGCAGCATACAGGGGGCGGATGAAAAACTGTTTTTT
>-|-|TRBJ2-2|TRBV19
CASKPQGGTGELFF
TGTGCCAGTAAGCCACAGGGTGGGACCGGGGAGCTGTTTTTT
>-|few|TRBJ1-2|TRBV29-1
CSVEGGANYGYTF
TGCAGCGTTGAGGGGGGGGCTAACTATGGCTACACCTTC
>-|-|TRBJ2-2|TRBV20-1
CSASLRGSSNTGELFF
TGCAGTGCTAGTTTAAGGGGGAGTTCGAACACCGGGGAGCTGTTTTTT
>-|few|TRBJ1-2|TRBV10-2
CASSSPLGRANYGYTF
TGCGCCAGCAGTAGTCCCTTAGGGCGGGCCAACTATGGCTACACCTTC
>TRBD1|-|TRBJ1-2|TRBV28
CASGRQGRGYTF
TGTGCCAGCGGTAGACAGGGCCGGGGCTACACCTTC
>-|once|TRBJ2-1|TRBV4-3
CASSQEGSQEWNEQFF
TGCGCCAGCAGCCAAGAAGGGAGTCAGGAATGGAATGAGCAGTTCTTC
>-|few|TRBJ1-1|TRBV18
CASSPPGALNTEAFF
TGTGCCAGCTCACCACCCGGAGCCCTGAACACTGAAGCTTTCTTT
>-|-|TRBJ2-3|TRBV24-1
CATSDPQGTRDTQYF
TGTGCCACCAGTGATCCGCAGGGTACACGAGATACGCAGTATTTT
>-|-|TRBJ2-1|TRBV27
CASSQDYRGMAEQFF
TGTGCCAGCAGTCAGGACTACCGGGGTATGGCTGAGCAGTTCTTC
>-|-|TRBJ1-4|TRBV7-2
CASSSRRGTENEKLFF
TGTGCCAGCAGCTCGAGAAGGGGGACGGAGAATGAAAAACTGTTTTTT
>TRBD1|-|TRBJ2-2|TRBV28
CASLRTGDYTGELFF
TGTGCCAGCCTGAGGACAGGGGACTACACCGGGGAGCTGTTTTTT
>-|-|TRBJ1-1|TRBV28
CASSPPQSMNTEAFF
TGTGCCAGCAGTCCACCGCAGTCAATGAACACTGAAGCTTTCTTT
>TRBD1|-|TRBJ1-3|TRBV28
CASSLPGTGVGNTIYF
TGTGCCAGCAGTTTACCCGGGACAGGGGTTGGAAACACCATATATTTT
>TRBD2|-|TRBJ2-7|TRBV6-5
CASSSPTSGTYEQYF
TGTGCCAGCAGTTCCCCGACTAGCGGGACCTACGAGCAGTACTTC
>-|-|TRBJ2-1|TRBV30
CAWSPSLLEQFF
TGTGCCTGGAGCCCAAGTCTACTTGAGCAGTTCTTC
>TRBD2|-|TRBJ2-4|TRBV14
CASSQGGGGTSGLRYF
TGTGCCAGCAGCCAAGGAGGGGGCGGGACTAGCGGATTAAGGTACTTC
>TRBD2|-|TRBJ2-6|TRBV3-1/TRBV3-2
CASSHFGGGRRGANVLTF
TGTGCCAGCAGCCACTTCGGGGGGGGCCGTCGAGGGGCCAACGTCCTGACTTTC
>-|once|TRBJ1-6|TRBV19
CASSTAGTHSNSPLHF
TGTGCCAGTAGTACGGCCGGGACACACTCAAATTCACCCCTCCACTTT
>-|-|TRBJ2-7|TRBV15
CATSRDIGVGSYEQYF
TGTGCCACCAGCAGAGATATCGGGGTCGGGTCCTACGAGCAGTACTTC
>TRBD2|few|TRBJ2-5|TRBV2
CASSDPLAGDLGEETQYF
TGTGCCAGCAGTGACCCACTAGCGGGGGACTTGGGCGAGGAGACCCAGTACTTC
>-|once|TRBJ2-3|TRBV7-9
CASSRVVASGLPSDTQYF
TGTGCCAGCAGCCGGGTGGTGGCCAGCGGCCTCCCCTCAGATACGCAGTATTTT